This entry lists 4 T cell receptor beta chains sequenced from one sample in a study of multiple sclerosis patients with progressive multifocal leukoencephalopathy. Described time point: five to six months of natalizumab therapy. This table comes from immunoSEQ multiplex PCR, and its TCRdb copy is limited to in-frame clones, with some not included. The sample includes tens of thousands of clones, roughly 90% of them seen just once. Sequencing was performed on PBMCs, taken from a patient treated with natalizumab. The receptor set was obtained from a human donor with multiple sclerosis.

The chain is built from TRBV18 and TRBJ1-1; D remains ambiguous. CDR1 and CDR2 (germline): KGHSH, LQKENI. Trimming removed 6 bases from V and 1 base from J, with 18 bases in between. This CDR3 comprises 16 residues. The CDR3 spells CASSRRRSKGNTEAFF. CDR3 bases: TGTGCCAGCTCCCGCCGACGGTCCAAGGGGAACACTGAAGCTTTCTTT.

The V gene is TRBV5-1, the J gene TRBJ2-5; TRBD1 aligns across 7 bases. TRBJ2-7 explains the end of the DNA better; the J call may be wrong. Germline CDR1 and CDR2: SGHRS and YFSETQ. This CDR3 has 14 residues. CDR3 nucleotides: TGCGCCAGCAGCTTGGACAGGGGCTCCTACGAGCAGTACTTC. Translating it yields CASSLDRGSYEQYF.

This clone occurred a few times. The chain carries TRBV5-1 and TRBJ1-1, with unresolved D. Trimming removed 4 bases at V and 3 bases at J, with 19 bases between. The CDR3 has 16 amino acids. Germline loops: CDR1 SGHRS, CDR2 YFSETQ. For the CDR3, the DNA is TGCGCCAGCAGCGAAGACGACTCTATGGGATACACTGAAGCTTTCTTT. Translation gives CASSEDDSMGYTEAFF.

In DNA, the CDR3 is TGTGCCAGCTCACCCTCTAGGGGGGGGCCAAAATCCTACGAGCAGTACTTC. This sequence encodes CASSPSRGGPKSYEQYF. V is TRBV18 and J is TRBJ2-7; a weak D match, TRBD2 (7 bases). The V gene lost 3 bases and the J gene lost 1 base, with 19 bases spanning the gap. The germline gives CDR1 KGHSH, CDR2 LQKENI. This CDR3 spans 17 amino acids.